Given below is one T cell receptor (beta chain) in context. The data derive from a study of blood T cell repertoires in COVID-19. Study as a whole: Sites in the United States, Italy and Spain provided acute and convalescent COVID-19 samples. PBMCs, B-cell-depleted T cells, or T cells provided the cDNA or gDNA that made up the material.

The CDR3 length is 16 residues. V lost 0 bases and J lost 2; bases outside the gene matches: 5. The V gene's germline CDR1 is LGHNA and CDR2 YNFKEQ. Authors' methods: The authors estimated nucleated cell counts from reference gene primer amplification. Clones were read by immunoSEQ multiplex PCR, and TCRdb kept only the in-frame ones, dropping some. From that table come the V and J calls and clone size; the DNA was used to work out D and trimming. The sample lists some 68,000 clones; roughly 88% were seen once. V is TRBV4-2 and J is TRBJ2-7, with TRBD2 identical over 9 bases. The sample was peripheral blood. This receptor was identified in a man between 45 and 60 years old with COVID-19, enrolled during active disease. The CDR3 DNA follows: TGTGCCAGCAGCCAAGATCGACTAGCGGCCACCTACGAGCAGTACTTC. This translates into CASSQDRLAATYEQYF.